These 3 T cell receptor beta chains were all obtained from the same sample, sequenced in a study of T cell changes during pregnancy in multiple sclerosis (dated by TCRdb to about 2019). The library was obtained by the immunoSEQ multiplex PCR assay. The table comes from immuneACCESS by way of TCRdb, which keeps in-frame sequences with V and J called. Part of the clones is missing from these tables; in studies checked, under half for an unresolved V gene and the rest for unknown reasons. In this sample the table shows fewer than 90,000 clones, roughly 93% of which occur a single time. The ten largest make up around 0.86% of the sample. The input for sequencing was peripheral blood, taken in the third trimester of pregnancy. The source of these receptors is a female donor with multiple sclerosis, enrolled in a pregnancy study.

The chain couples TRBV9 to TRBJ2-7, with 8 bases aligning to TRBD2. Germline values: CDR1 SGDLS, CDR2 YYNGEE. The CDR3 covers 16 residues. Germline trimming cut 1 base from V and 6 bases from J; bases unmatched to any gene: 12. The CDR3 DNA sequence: TGTGCCAGCAGCGTATCACCCAGCGGGAGTGCTGTCGAGCAGTACTTC. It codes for CASSVSPSGSAVEQYF.

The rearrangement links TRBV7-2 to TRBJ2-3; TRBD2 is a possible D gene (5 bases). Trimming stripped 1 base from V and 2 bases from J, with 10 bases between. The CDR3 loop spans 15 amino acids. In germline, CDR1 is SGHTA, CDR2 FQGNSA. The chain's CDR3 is CASSLVDFFTDTQYF. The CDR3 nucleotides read TGTGCCAGCAGCTTAGTGGACTTCTTCACAGATACGCAGTATTTT. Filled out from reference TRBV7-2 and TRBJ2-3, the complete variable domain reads GAGVSQSPSNKVTEKGKDVELRCDPISGHTALYWYRQSLGQGLEFLIYFQGNSAPDKSGLPSDRFSAERTGGSVSTLTIQRTQQEDSAVYLCASSLVDFFTDTQYFGPGTRLTVL.

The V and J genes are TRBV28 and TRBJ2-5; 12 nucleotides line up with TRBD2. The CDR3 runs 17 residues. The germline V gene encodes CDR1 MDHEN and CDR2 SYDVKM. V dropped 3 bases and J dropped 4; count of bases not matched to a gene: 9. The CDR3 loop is CASSFWLAGGPGETQYF. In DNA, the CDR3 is TGTGCCAGCAGTTTTTGGCTAGCGGGAGGGCCGGGAGAGACCCAGTACTTC.